A selection of T cell receptor beta chains follows, all from one sample in a study of PD-L1 blockade in urothelial cancer. Produced via immunoSEQ multiplex PCR; TCRdb's table is partial and in-frame only. The table lists roughly 130,000 clones, 65% to 85% of them singletons. Sequences were derived from PBMCs, sampled around atezolizumab (anti-PD-L1) treatment. These TCRs come from a man aged 50 or older with urothelial cancer. CDR3s include the opening cysteine and the closing phenylalanine or tryptophan. The D gene is left open where the match is weak. Only some rows state a clone size, as once, few, many or a class for expanded clones.

clone size	V gene	J gene	D gene	CDR3 DNA	CDR3 protein
-	TRBV30	TRBJ2-7	TRBD1	TGTGCCTGGACCCGACAGGGGGCCTCCTACGAGCAGTACTTC	CAWTRQGASYEQYF
-	TRBV15	TRBJ2-7	-	TGTGCCACCAGCAGAGATTTGGAGGGGGAGCAGTACTTC	CATSRDLEGEQYF
-	TRBV28	TRBJ1-2	-	TGTGCCAGCAGTTTGGGTGGGGAGTATGGCTACACCTTC	CASSLGGEYGYTF
-	TRBV5-1	TRBJ2-7	TRBD1	TGCGCCAGCAGCGGCGGGACAGGGCGTCACACCTACGAGCAGTACTTC	CASSGGTGRHTYEQYF
few	TRBV27	TRBJ1-5	TRBD1	TGTGCCAGCAGTGCCAGGGGGCTCAATCAGCCCCAGCATTTT	CASSARGLNQPQHF
-	TRBV5-1	TRBJ2-7	-	TGCGCCAGCAGCGGCTTGTACGAGCAGTACTTC	CASSGLYEQYF
-	TRBV5-1	TRBJ2-1	TRBD1	TGCGCCAGCAGCTTGGAGGGACAGACGGGGCAGTTCTTC	CASSLEGQTGQFF
-	TRBV7-2	TRBJ2-5	TRBD2	TGTGCCAGCAGACAACTAGCGGTAGAGACCCAGTACTTC	CASRQLAVETQYF
few	TRBV10-3	TRBJ1-5	-	TGTGCCATCAGCCCGGACAGTTATCAGCCCCAGCATTTT	CAISPDSYQPQHF
-	TRBV6-5	TRBJ2-7	TRBD2	TGTGCCAGCAGTCCCGAGGCGGGAGCGACCTACGAGCAGTACTTC	CASSPEAGATYEQYF
once	TRBV5-1	TRBJ1-2	-	TGCGCCAGCAGCCACGAATTCAGGGGACCGGGCGGCTACACCTTC	CASSHEFRGPGGYTF
-	TRBV6-6	TRBJ2-5	TRBD2	TGTGCCAGCAGGGGACTAGCGGGACCGTACCAAGAGACCCAGTACTTC	CASRGLAGPYQETQYF
-	TRBV11-3	TRBJ1-6	-	TGTGCCAGCAGCACGATTCGGGGGTACGGTTCACCCCTCCACTTT	CASSTIRGYGSPLHF
-	TRBV5-1	TRBJ1-6	-	TGCGCCAGCAGGGAGGCGCATTCACCCCTCCACTTT	CASREAHSPLHF
-	TRBV6-1	TRBJ1-1	TRBD1	TGTGCCAGCAGTGAAGAAGGGGACAGGTATTCTGGCACTGAAGCTTTCTTT	CASSEEGDRYSGTEAFF
-	TRBV5-1	TRBJ1-1	TRBD1	TGCGCCAGCAGCGACACAGGGGGAATAGCTGAAGCTTTCTTT	CASSDTGGIAEAFF
-	TRBV5-1	TRBJ2-5	TRBD1	TGCGCCAGCACCCATGGGGCAGGGGGACCTCAAGAGACCCAGTACTTC	CASTHGAGGPQETQYF
-	TRBV18	TRBJ1-2	TRBD1	TGTGCCAGCTCACCAGGGGCAGGGGGCTATGGCTACACCTTC	CASSPGAGGYGYTF
-	TRBV6-6	TRBJ2-2	TRBD1	TGTGCCAGCAGTTACTCGTATAGGGGGCGCCCCGGGGAGCTGTTTTTT	CASSYSYRGRPGELFF
-	TRBV27	TRBJ2-7	-	TGTGCCAGCAGTTCGTACAGAACCTACGAGCAGTACTTC	CASSSYRTYEQYF
-	TRBV7-9	TRBJ1-2	-	TGTGCCAGCAGCTACCAGACAAATGGCTACACCTTC	CASSYQTNGYTF
-	TRBV20-1	TRBJ2-7	-	TGCAGTGCGTTCGGGAACTACGAGCAGTACTTC	CSAFGNYEQYF
few	TRBV5-1	TRBJ2-1	-	TGCGCCAGCAGCTTGGCGGGGAGCTCCTACAATGAGCAGTTCTTC	CASSLAGSSYNEQFF
-	TRBV30	TRBJ2-7	-	TGTGCCTGGACAAAAACCTACGAGCAGTACTTC	CAWTKTYEQYF
-	TRBV28	TRBJ2-1	-	TGTGCCAGCAGTTTATTCCGGTTGGGGGCGAACTCCTACAATGAGCAGTTCTTC	CASSLFRLGANSYNEQFF
-	TRBV2	TRBJ1-1	-	TGTGCCAGTCCTATCCGGGGTGGGAACACTGAAGCTTTCTTT	CASPIRGGNTEAFF
-	TRBV7-9	TRBJ1-2	-	TGTGCCAGCAGCCCACTCTCGGGGGGCTACACCTTC	CASSPLSGGYTF
-	TRBV9	TRBJ2-1	TRBD1	TGTGCCAGCAGCGTCGGACAGGGGGCAAACAATGAGCAGTTCTTC	CASSVGQGANNEQFF
-	TRBV7-3	TRBJ2-3	TRBD2	TGTGCCAGCAGCTTAATCGGACGCGGGAGGGGCACAGATACGCAGTATTTT	CASSLIGRGRGTDTQYF
-	TRBV6-4	TRBJ2-1	-	TGTGCCAGCAGTGCAGGGGGTAGCGGCCTGGGGGGTGAGCAGTTCTTC	CASSAGGSGLGGEQFF
-	TRBV19	TRBJ2-4	-	TGTGCCAGTCTTTCCGTAGGAGACATTCAGTACTTC	CASLSVGDIQYF
-	TRBV7-8	TRBJ2-2	TRBD2	TGTGCCAGCAGCCTACGGACTTTCCAGCGGGAGTGGAAGACCGGGGAGCTGTTTTTT	CASSLRTFQREWKTGELFF
once	TRBV19	TRBJ2-4	-	TGTGCCAGTAGTCTGTTAGGGGAAGGCAAAAACATTCAGTACTTC	CASSLLGEGKNIQYF
once	TRBV28	TRBJ2-7	TRBD2	TGTGCCAGTATCCCTAGTAGCGGGATTACGTCCTCCTACGAGCAGTACTTC	CASIPSSGITSSYEQYF
-	TRBV19	TRBJ1-5	-	TGTGCCAGTAGTGAGTCGCAGAGCGATCAGCCCCAGCATTTT	CASSESQSDQPQHF
-	TRBV6-1	TRBJ2-7	TRBD2	TGTGCCAGCAGCCTCTTTAGCGGGAGCGGCGAGCAGTACTTC	CASSLFSGSGEQYF
few	TRBV6-1	TRBJ1-2	-	TGTGCCAGCAGGACAGAGGATGGCTACACCTTC	CASRTEDGYTF
-	TRBV4-2	TRBJ1-1	-	TGTGCCAGCAGCCTGCGAGAGGTGGGTACTGAAGCTTTCTTT	CASSLREVGTEAFF
-	TRBV18	TRBJ2-7	TRBD1	TGTGCCAGCTCACCGGATCGTGCAGGGGGCTACGAGCAGTACTTC	CASSPDRAGGYEQYF
-	TRBV28	TRBJ1-5	-	TGTGCCAGCAGTAGCAGTATTGGGGCTCAGCCCCAGCATTTT	CASSSSIGAQPQHF